Shown below are 4 T cell receptor beta chains from a single sample sequenced in a study of T cell responses to AZD1222 COVID-19 vaccine. Repertoires were generated with immunoSEQ multiplex PCR, while TCRdb's copy carries only in-frame clones and drops some. The sample comprises some 150,000 clones, about 92% of which are singletons, and 15% to 20% rests with the top ten. Here the sequenced sample was peripheral blood, taken on day 0 of AZD1222 vaccination. The receptors stem from an adult in good health.

In DNA, the CDR3 is TGTGCCTGGGGCCGGGACAGGGGGTTCAATCAGCCCCAGCATTTT. Translated: CAWGRDRGFNQPQHF. The V gene is TRBV30, the J gene TRBJ1-5, with TRBD1 matching over 11 bases. Trimming cost V 5 bases and J 3 bases; bases outside gene matches: 6. The CDR3 sequence is 15 residues long. The V gene's germline CDR1 is GTSNPN and CDR2 SVGIG (reference sequence).

The sample holds a few counts of this clone. Written as DNA, the CDR3 is TGTGCCAGCAGCCCACAGGGGGCCTATGGCTACACCTTC. It codes for CASSPQGAYGYTF. The chain carries TRBV7-9 and TRBJ1-2, with 9 positions matching TRBD1. Unmatched junction bases numbered 2, after V lost 5 bases and J lost 4 bases. The CDR3 has 13 residues. Germline CDR1 is SEHNR and CDR2 is FQNEAQ (reference sequence).

The J gene is TRBJ1-1, the V gene TRBV5-1; 7 bases are shared with TRBD1. With V trimmed by 4 bases and J by 4 bases, 13 bases remained unmatched. Germline-derived CDR1 and CDR2 are SGHRS and YFSETQ. The CDR3 totals 16 residues. The CDR3, as DNA: TGCGCCAGCAGCCCTAAGGGGATGGACAGGCTCACTGAAGCTTTCTTT. Translating gives CASSPKGMDRLTEAFF. The full variable domain, its missing parts supplied by reference TRBV5-1 and TRBJ1-1, is KAGVTQTPRYLIKTRGQQVTLSCSPISGHRSVSWYQQTPGQGLQFLFEYFSETQRNKGNFPGRFSGRQFSNSRSEMNVSTLELGDSALYLCASSPKGMDRLTEAFFGQGTRLTVV.

The chain is built from TRBV4-3 and TRBJ1-5; no firm D call. Germline V CDR1 and CDR2: LGHNA, YSLEER. CDR3 length: 13 residues. The V end lost 3 bases, the J end lost 4 bases, and 7 bases lay between the germline ends. Here the CDR3 reads CASSHRENQPQHF. CDR3 nucleotide sequence: TGCGCCAGCAGCCATAGGGAAAATCAGCCCCAGCATTTT.